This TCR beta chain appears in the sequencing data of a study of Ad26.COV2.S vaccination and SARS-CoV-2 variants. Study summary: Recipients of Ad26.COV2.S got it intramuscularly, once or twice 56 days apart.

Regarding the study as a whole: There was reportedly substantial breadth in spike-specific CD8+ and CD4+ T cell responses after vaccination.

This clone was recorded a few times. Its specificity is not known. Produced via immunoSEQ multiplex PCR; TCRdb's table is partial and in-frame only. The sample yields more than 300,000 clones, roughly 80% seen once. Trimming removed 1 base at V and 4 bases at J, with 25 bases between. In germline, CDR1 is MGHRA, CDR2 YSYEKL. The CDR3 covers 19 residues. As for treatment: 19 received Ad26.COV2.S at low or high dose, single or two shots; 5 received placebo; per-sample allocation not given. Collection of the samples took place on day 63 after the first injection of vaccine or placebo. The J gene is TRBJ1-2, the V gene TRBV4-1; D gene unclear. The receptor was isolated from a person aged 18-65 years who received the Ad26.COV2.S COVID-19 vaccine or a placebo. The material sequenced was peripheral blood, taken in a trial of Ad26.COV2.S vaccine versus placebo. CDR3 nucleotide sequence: TGCGCCAGCAGCCAAGGATCGGAGAGTTGGTACCGACGGGGCTATGGCTACACCTTC. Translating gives CASSQGSESWYRRGYGYTF.